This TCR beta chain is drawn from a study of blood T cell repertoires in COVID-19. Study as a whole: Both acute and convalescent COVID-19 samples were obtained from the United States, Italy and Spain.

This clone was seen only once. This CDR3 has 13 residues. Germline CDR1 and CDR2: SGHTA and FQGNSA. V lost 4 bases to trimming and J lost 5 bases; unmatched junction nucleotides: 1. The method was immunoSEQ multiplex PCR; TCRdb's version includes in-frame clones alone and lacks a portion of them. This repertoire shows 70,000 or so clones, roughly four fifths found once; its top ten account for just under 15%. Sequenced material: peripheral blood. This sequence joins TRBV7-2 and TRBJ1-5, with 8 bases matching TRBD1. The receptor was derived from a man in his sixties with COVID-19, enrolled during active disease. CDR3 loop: CASSSQGDQPQHF. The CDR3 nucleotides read TGTGCCAGCAGCTCACAGGGGGATCAGCCCCAGCATTTT.